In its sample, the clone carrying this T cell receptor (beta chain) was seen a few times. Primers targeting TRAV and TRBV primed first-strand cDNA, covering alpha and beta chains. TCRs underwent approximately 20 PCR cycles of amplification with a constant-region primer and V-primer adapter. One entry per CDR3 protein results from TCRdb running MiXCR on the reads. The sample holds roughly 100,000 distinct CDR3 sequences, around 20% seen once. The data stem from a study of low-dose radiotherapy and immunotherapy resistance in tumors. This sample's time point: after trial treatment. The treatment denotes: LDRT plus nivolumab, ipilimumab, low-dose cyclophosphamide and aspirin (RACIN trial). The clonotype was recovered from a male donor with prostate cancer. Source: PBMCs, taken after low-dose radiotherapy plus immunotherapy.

Here the CDR3 reads CASSAGQTNEKLFF. CDR3 DNA: TGCGCCAGCAGCGCGGGACAGACGAATGAAAAACTGTTTTTT. The rearrangement uses TRBV5-1 and TRBJ1-4; 7 nucleotides align to TRBD1. From germline, CDR1 is SGHRS and CDR2 YFSETQ. This CDR3 is built from 14 residues. J gave up 5 bases and V 4 bases, and 5 bases lay outside the gene matches.